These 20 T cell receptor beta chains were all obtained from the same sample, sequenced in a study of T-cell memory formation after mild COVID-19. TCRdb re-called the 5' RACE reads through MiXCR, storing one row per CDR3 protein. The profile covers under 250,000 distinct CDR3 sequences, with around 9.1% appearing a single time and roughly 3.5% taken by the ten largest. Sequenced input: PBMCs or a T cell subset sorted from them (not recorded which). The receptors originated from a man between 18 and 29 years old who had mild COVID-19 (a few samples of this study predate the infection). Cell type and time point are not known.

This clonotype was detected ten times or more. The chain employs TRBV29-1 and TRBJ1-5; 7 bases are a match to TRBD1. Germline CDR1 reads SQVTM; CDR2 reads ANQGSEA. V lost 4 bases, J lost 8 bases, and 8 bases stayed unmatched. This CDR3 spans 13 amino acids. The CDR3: CSVGQGEGKPQHF. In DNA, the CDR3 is TGCAGCGTTGGGCAGGGGGAAGGAAAGCCCCAGCATTTT.

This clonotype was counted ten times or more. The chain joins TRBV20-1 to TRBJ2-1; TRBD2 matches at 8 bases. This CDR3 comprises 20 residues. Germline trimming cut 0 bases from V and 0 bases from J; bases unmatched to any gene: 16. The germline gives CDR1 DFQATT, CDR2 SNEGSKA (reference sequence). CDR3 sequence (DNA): TGCAGTGCTAGAGATCCTACCGGCGGGGGGCCGAGGAGCTCCTACAATGAGCAGTTCTTC. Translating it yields CSARDPTGGGPRSSYNEQFF.

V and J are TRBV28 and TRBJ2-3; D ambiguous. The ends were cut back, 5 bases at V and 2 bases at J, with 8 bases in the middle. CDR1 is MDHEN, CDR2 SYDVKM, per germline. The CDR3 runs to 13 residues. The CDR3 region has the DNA TGTGCCAGCAGTATTACAGTCACAGATACGCAGTATTTT. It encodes CASSITVTDTQYF.

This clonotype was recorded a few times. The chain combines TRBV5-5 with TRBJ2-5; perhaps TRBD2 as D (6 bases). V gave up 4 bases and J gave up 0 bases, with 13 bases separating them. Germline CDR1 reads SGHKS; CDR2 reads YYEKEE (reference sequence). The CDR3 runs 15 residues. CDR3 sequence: CASSVGGGYQETQYF. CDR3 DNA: TGTGCCAGCAGCGTGGGTGGGGGGTACCAAGAGACCCAGTACTTC.

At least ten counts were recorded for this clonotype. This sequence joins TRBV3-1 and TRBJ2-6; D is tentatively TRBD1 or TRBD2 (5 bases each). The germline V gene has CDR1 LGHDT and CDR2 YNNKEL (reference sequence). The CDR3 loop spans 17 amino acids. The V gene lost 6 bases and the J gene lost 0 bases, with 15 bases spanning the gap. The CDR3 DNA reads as TGTGCCAGCAGGGATTCGGGGCGCATCTCTGGGGCCAACGTCCTGACTTTC. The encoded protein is CASRDSGRISGANVLTF.

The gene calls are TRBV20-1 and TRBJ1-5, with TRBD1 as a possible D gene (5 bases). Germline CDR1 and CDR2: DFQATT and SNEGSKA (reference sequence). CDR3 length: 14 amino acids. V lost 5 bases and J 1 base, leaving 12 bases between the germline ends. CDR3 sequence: CSAGSRQSNQPQHF. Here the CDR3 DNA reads TGCAGTGCTGGATCCCGACAGAGCAATCAGCCCCAGCATTTT.

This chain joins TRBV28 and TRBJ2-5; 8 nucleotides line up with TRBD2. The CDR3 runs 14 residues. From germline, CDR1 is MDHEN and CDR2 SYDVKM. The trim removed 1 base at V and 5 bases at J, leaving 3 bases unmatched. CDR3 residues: CASSLSGGRETQYF. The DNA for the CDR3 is TGTGCCAGCAGTTTATCGGGAGGGCGGGAGACCCAGTACTTC.

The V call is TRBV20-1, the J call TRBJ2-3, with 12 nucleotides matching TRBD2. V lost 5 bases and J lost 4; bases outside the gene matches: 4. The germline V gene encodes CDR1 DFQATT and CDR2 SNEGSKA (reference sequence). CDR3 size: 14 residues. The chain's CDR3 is CSAPSGGAADTQYF. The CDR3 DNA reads TGCAGTGCTCCTAGCGGGGGGGCCGCAGATACGCAGTATTTT.

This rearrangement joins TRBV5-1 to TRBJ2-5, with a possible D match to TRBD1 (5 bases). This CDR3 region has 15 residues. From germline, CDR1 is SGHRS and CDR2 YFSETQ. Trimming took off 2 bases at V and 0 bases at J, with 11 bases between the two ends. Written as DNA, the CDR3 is TGCGCCAGCAGCTTCTCGACAGAGTACCAAGAGACCCAGTACTTC. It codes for CASSFSTEYQETQYF.

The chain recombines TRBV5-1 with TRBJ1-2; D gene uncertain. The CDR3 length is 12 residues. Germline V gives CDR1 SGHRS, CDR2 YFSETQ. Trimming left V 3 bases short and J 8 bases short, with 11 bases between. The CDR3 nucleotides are TGCGCCAGCAGCTCAGACAATCACGGCTACACCTTC. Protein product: CASSSDNHGYTF.

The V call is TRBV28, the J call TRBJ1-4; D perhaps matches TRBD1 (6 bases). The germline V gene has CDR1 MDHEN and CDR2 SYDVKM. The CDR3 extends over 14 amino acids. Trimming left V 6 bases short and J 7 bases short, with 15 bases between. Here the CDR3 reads CASSWTAFGEKLFF. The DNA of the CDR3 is TGTGCCAGCAGCTGGACAGCTTTCGGTGAAAAACTGTTTTTT.

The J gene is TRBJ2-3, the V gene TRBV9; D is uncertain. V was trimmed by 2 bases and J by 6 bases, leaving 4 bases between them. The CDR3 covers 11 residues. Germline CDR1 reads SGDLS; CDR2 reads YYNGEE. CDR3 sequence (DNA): TGTGCCAGCAGCGTCGGGGATACGCAGTATTTT. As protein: CASSVGDTQYF.

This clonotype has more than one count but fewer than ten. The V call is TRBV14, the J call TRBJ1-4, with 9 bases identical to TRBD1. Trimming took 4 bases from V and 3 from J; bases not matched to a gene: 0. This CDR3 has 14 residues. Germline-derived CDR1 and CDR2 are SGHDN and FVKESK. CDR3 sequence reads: CASSRDRANEKLFF. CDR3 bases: TGTGCCAGCAGCCGGGACAGGGCTAATGAAAAACTGTTTTTT.

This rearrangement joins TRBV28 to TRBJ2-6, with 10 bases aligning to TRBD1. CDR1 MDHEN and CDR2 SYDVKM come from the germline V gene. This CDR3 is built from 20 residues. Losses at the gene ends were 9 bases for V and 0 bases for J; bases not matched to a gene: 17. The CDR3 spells CASLTTGWTGGGSGANVLTF. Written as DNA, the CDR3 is TGTGCCAGTCTCACTACCGGCTGGACAGGGGGAGGCTCTGGGGCCAACGTCCTGACTTTC. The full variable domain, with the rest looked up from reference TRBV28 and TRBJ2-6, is DVKVTQSSRYLVKRTGEKVFLECVQDMDHENMFWYRQDPGLGLRLIYFSYDVKMKEKGDIPEGYSVSREKKERFSLILESASTNQTSMYLCASLTTGWTGGGSGANVLTFGAGSRLTVL.

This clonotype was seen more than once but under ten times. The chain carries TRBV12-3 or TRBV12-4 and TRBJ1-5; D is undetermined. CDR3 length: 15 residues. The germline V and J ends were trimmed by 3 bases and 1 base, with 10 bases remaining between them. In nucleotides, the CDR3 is TGTGCCAGCAGTTTTGCGAGACAAAGCAATCAGCCCCAGCATTTT. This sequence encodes CASSFARQSNQPQHF.

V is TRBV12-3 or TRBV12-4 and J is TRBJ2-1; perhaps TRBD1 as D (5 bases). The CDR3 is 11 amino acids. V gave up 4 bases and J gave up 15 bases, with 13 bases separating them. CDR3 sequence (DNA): TGTGCCAGCAGTTCTTTAGGGGCTTGGTTCTTC. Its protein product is CASSSLGAWFF.

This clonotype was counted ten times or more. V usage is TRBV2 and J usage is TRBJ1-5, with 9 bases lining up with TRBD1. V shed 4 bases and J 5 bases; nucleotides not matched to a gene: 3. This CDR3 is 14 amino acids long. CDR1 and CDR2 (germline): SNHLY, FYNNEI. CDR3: CASSGTGADQPQHF. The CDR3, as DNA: TGTGCCAGCAGTGGGACAGGGGCCGATCAGCCCCAGCATTTT.

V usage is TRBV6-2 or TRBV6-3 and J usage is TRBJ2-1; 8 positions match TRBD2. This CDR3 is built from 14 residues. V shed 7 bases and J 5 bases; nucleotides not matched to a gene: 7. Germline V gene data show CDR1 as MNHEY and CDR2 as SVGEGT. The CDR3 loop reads CASTRGGDDNEQFF. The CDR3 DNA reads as TGTGCCAGCACCCGGGGGGGGGATGACAATGAGCAGTTCTTC.

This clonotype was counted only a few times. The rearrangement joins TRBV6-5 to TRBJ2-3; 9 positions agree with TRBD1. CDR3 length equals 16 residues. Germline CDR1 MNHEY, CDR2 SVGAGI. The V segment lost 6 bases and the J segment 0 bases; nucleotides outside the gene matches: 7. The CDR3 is CASSRDRASSTDTQYF. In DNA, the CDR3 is TGTGCCAGCAGCCGGGACAGGGCCTCTAGCACAGATACGCAGTATTTT.

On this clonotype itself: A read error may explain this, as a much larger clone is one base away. CDR3 coding DNA: TGTGCCATCAGGACCGAGGACCGACAGAGCTCCTACGAGCACTACTTC. Protein sequence: CAIRTEDRQSSYEHYF. V is TRBV10-3 and J is TRBJ2-7; D might be TRBD1 (5 bases). CDR1 and CDR2 (germline): ENHRY, SYGVKD. CDR3 size: 16 residues.